The following is a TCR beta chain sequence with its context. Its antigen is undetermined. Unique-molecular-identifier-tagged TCR beta cDNA libraries were used. TCRdb recomputed calls from the PCR reads with MiXCR, one row per CDR3 protein. The sample lists roughly 800,000 distinct CDR3 sequences, 25% to 30% seen once, with more than 0.55% in the top ten. These data originate in a study of post-analysis software for immune sequencing data. Study-wide results and limits: With TRBV5-6, TRBV5-1 and TRBV20-1 included, 4 or 5 TRBV segments were more frequent in patients than in controls.

Germline loops: CDR1 MNHNS, CDR2 SASEGT. V gave up 5 bases and J gave up 8 bases; unmatched junction bases: 17. The CDR3 runs to 16 residues. The receptor comes from a girl aged 10 to 17 with multiple sclerosis. The V and J genes are TRBV6-1 and TRBJ1-1; 7 bases map to TRBD1. Material: blood. The CDR3 spells CASSRDRGGGRSEAFF. CDR3 nucleotides: TGTGCCAGCAGTCGGGACCGGGGAGGGGGCAGATCGGAAGCTTTCTTT.